Each of the 26 T cell receptor beta chains below was sequenced from the same sample in a study of neurological immune-mediated disorders. Time point noted: technical triplicate 1. Via MiXCR, TCRdb re-called the 5' RACE reads, giving one row per CDR3 protein. Among roughly 41,000 distinct CDR3 sequences, 11% were seen once, and the ten largest hold roughly 3.9%. Sample: PBMCs. The receptors derive from a man in his sixties with HTLV-1-associated myelopathy (HAM/TSP).

In its sample, this clonotype was seen many times. V usage is TRBV18 and J usage is TRBJ2-2; no definite D call. Trimming shortened V by 3 bases and J by 0 bases, and 11 bases separated the two germline ends. This CDR3 contains 16 residues. Germline V gene lookup returns CDR1 KGHSH and CDR2 LQKENI. The CDR3 loop is CASSPNTPSNTGELFF. Written as DNA, the CDR3 is TGTGCCAGCTCACCTAACACTCCTTCGAACACCGGGGAGCTGTTTTTT. The complete variable domain, with remaining parts taken from reference TRBV18 and TRBJ2-2, reads NAGVMQNPRHLVRRRGQEARLRCSPMKGHSHVYWYRQLPEEGLKFMVYLQKENIIDESGMPKERFSAEFPKEGPSILRIQQVVRGDSAAYFCASSPNTPSNTGELFFGEGSRLTVL.

This clonotype was observed at least ten times. The rearrangement uses TRBV28 and TRBJ2-3; 9 bases match TRBD2. The germline gives CDR1 MDHEN, CDR2 SYDVKM. J lost 2 bases, V lost 6 bases, and 12 bases had no gene match. CDR3 length: 17 amino acids. CDR3 sequence: CASSLTPLAGYTDTQYF. DNA for the CDR3: TGTGCCAGCAGCCTCACCCCTCTAGCGGGGTACACAGATACGCAGTATTTT.

There are many counts of this clonotype. The CDR3 DNA reads TGCGCCAGCAGCTTGCCGGGAGCGCTGAACACCGGGGAGCTGTTTTTT. Its translation: CASSLPGALNTGELFF. The gene calls are TRBV5-1 and TRBJ2-2, with a weak D call TRBD2 (6 bases). Germline V gives CDR1 SGHRS, CDR2 YFSETQ. Trimming cost V 1 base and J 1 base, with 11 bases left between them. The CDR3 has 16 residues.

This clonotype appeared many times. The chain combines TRBV12-3 or TRBV12-4 with TRBJ1-2; TRBD1 matches 10 bases. With 5 bases clipped from V and 7 bases from J, the junction kept 7 bases outside the gene matches. CDR3 length: 14 residues. The CDR3: CASSPGTGEFGYTF. CDR3 sequence (DNA): TGTGCCAGCAGTCCCGGGACAGGGGAGTTTGGCTACACCTTC.

In this sample, this clonotype turned up many times. The J gene is TRBJ2-1, the V gene TRBV19; TRBD1 or TRBD2 may be the D gene (6 bases each). From germline, CDR1 is LNHDA and CDR2 SQIVND (reference sequence). This CDR3 comprises 17 residues. V gave up 4 bases and J gave up 8 bases, with 24 bases separating them. CDR3 DNA: TGTGCCAGTAGTAGAACATCCAGGGGAGGCAGTTTCGATGAGCAGTTCTTC. Protein product: CASSRTSRGGSFDEQFF.

This clonotype was detected ten times or more. The chain links TRBV5-1 to TRBJ2-7; D ambiguous. Germline V gene lookup returns CDR1 SGHRS and CDR2 YFSETQ. Trimming removed 0 bases from V and 0 bases from J, with 10 bases in between. CDR3 size: 15 residues. The CDR3 region is CASSLEGRSSYEQYF. For the CDR3, the DNA is TGCGCCAGCAGCTTGGAGGGCCGGAGCTCCTACGAGCAGTACTTC.

This clonotype was counted many times. The gene calls are TRBV3-1 and TRBJ2-7; no definite D call. The CDR3 loop spans 17 amino acids. From germline, CDR1 is LGHDT and CDR2 YNNKEL (reference sequence). Trimming pared 3 bases from V and 0 bases from J, leaving 18 bases between. The CDR3 loop reads CASSQVWKARGSYEQYF. The DNA for the CDR3 is TGTGCCAGCAGCCAGGTTTGGAAGGCGAGAGGCTCCTACGAGCAGTACTTC.

Remarks on this clonotype: A much larger clone lies one base from this, so it may be a read error. The final CDR3 position lacks the conserved phenylalanine or tryptophan, pointing to a likely read error. This rearrangement joins TRBV7-2 to TRBJ2-1, with 9 bases fitting TRBD1. V gave up 8 bases and J gave up 6 bases; unmatched junction bases: 8. The CDR3 runs 14 residues. Germline assignment: CDR1 SGHTA and CDR2 FQGNSA. The CDR3 protein is CASPRDRVVNEQFL. The CDR3 DNA reads as TGTGCCAGCCCCCGGGACAGGGTTGTCAATGAGCAGTTCTTA.

This clonotype has ten or more counts. The rearrangement joins TRBV6-5 to TRBJ2-5; D is unclear. CDR1 and CDR2 (germline): MNHEY, SVGAGI. This CDR3 has 13 residues. V lost 0 bases and J lost 6, with 8 bases in between. The CDR3 coding sequence is TGTGCCAGCAGTTACTCGACCACCAAGACCCAGTACTTC. It encodes CASSYSTTKTQYF.

This clonotype is termed medium-sized. The CDR3 region is CSAGQVNTEAFF. CDR3 sequence (DNA): TGCAGTGCAGGACAGGTGAACACTGAAGCTTTCTTT. The V call is TRBV20-1, the J call TRBJ1-1; 7 bases match TRBD1. The CDR3 loop spans 12 amino acids. Germline V gives CDR1 DFQATT, CDR2 SNEGSKA (reference sequence). The ends lost 6 bases at V and 0 bases at J; junction bases unmatched: 1.

This clonotype was detected many times. This sequence joins TRBV12-3 or TRBV12-4 and TRBJ1-3; 7 bases align to TRBD1. V dropped 3 bases and J dropped 1; count of bases not matched to a gene: 12. This CDR3 contains 18 residues. The DNA of the CDR3 is TGTGCCAGCAGTTTTCGAGGTAGCGGGACAGCATCTGGAAACACCATATATTTT. Translating gives CASSFRGSGTASGNTIYF.

In regard to this clonotype: The junction departs from the called germline gene at one end, perhaps through a read error. The chain employs TRBV7-9 and TRBJ2-1; 7 positions agree with TRBD1. Germline CDR1 SEHNR, CDR2 FQNEAQ (reference sequence). The CDR3 has 15 residues. CDR3 region: CASSPSGTAYDEQSF. The DNA for the CDR3 is TGTGCCAGCAGCCCCTCCGGGACAGCATACGATGAGCAGTCCTTC.

This clonotype has a count of ten or more. The rearrangement links TRBV7-2 to TRBJ1-1, with D unresolved. The germline CDR1 and CDR2 sequences are SGHTA and FQGNSA. The CDR3 totals 13 residues. V lost 1 base to trimming and J lost 5 bases, with 8 bases between them. The CDR3 bases are TGTGCCAGCAGCTTAGAGAGACGGACTGAAGCTTTCTTT. Translated, it gives CASSLERRTEAFF.

This clonotype was recorded many times. V is TRBV5-1 and J is TRBJ2-4; a possible D gene is TRBD2 (6 bases). In germline, CDR1 is SGHRS, CDR2 YFSETQ. The ends were cut back, 2 bases at V and 5 bases at J, with 8 bases in the middle. CDR3 length: 13 amino acids. This CDR3 is CASSFPGENIQYF. In DNA, the CDR3 is TGCGCCAGCAGCTTTCCGGGAGAAAACATTCAGTACTTC.

The CDR3 reads CSVDGLGARGYEQFF. The CDR3 nucleotides read TGCAGCGTTGACGGCCTCGGGGCGAGAGGGTATGAGCAGTTCTTC. The chain links TRBV29-1 to TRBJ2-1, with D possibly called TRBD1 or TRBD2 (5 bases each). The CDR3 spans 15 residues. Germline V lookup: CDR1 SQVTM, CDR2 ANQGSEA. Trimming left V 3 bases short and J 8 bases short, with 20 bases between.

This clonotype was counted ten times or more. The chain couples TRBV5-1 to TRBJ1-1; D perhaps matches TRBD1 (5 bases). The CDR3 extends over 15 amino acids. CDR1 SGHRS and CDR2 YFSETQ come from the germline V gene. V lost 4 bases and J lost 3, with 16 bases in between. The CDR3 spells CASSPRGWGDTEAFF. DNA for the CDR3: TGCGCCAGCAGCCCGCGGGGGTGGGGCGACACTGAAGCTTTCTTT.

This clonotype was counted ten times or more. The chain's CDR3 is CASSGGNSSPYGYTF. The CDR3 DNA reads TGTGCCAGCAGCGGAGGGAATTCCTCCCCATATGGCTACACCTTC. This chain links TRBV7-2 with TRBJ1-2; D is ambiguous. In germline, CDR1 is SGHTA, CDR2 FQGNSA. V dropped 5 bases and J dropped 5 bases, with 18 bases sitting between them. The CDR3 sequence is 15 residues long.

There are many counts of this clonotype. V is TRBV29-1 and J is TRBJ2-5, with a weak D call TRBD2 (6 bases). Trimming removed 4 bases at V and 5 bases at J, with 11 bases between. The CDR3 has 12 amino acids. The germline V gene has CDR1 SQVTM and CDR2 ANQGSEA. This chain's CDR3 is CSVGGVQETQYF. In DNA, the CDR3 is TGCAGCGTTGGGGGGGTTCAGGAGACCCAGTACTTC. Drawing the rest from reference TRBV29-1 and TRBJ2-5, the complete variable domain is SAVISQKPSRDICQRGTSLTIQCQVDSQVTMMFWYRQQPGQSLTLIATANQGSEATYESGFVIDKFPISRPNLTFSTLTVSNMSPEDSSIYLCSVGGVQETQYFGPGTRLLVL.

This clonotype was found many times. The gene calls are TRBV7-2 and TRBJ2-1, with D tentatively TRBD1 (8 bases). The germline V gene encodes CDR1 SGHTA and CDR2 FQGNSA. This CDR3 is 15 amino acids long. Trimming pared 3 bases from V and 5 bases from J, leaving 14 bases between. The CDR3 nucleotides read TGTGCCAGCAGCTTTTTTACAGGGGGGGACAATGAGCAGTTCTTC. Translated, it gives CASSFFTGGDNEQFF.

A remark on this clonotype: Because it lacks the conserved phenylalanine or tryptophan at the end, this CDR3 is likely a read error. No DNA is shown, since the ends of the CDR3 on it are uncertain; the CDR3 is the one TCRdb lists. This chain connects TRBV5-1 to TRBJ2-1; TRBD2 is the table's D call, not checked against the DNA. CDR1 and CDR2 from the germline V gene are SGHRS and YFSETQ. Including both end residues, the CDR3 is 15 amino acids long. This CDR3 is CASSLSGMAYNEKFL.

This clonotype came up a few times. The J gene is TRBJ2-2, the V gene TRBV7-2; D not certain. The CDR3 loop spans 13 amino acids. Trimming pared 4 bases from V and 6 bases from J, leaving 9 bases between. Looked up from germline, CDR1 is SGHTA and CDR2 is FQGNSA. CDR3: CASSSATPGELFF. In nucleotides, the CDR3 is TGTGCCAGCAGCTCCGCCACACCCGGGGAGCTGTTTTTT. The complete variable domain, with remaining parts taken from reference TRBV7-2 and TRBJ2-2, reads GAGVSQSPSNKVTEKGKDVELRCDPISGHTALYWYRQSLGQGLEFLIYFQGNSAPDKSGLPSDRFSAERTGGSVSTLTIQRTQQEDSAVYLCASSSATPGELFFGEGSRLTVL.

The chain uses TRBV7-9 and TRBJ1-2; 9 bases map to TRBD1. Trimming took 7 bases from V and 2 from J; bases not matched to a gene: 5. CDR1 is SEHNR and CDR2 is FQNEAQ in the germline V gene (reference sequence). The CDR3 runs 14 residues. In DNA form, the CDR3 reads TGTGCCAGCACCGTAGGACAGGGGAACTATGGCTACACCTTC. As protein: CASTVGQGNYGYTF.

In this sample, this clonotype turned up many times. The CDR3 nucleotides are TGCAGCGTTGAAGGGCAGGGACTAAACACCGGGGAGCTGTTTTTT. Protein: CSVEGQGLNTGELFF. The genes are TRBV29-1 and TRBJ2-2; 7 bases are shared with TRBD2. After removal of 1 base from V and 2 bases from J, the junction contained 4 bases not matched to a gene. The CDR3 has 15 residues. The germline V gene has CDR1 SQVTM and CDR2 ANQGSEA.

The table lists this clonotype with many counts. The chain is built from TRBV7-6 and TRBJ1-1; D is unclear. CDR1 and CDR2 (germline): SGHVS, FNYEAQ. The CDR3 consists of 14 residues. The V and J ends lost 3 bases and 2 bases respectively, with 10 bases between them. Here the CDR3 DNA reads TGTGCCAGCAGCTTCGGGCTCATTAACACTGAAGCTTTCTTT. Encoded protein: CASSFGLINTEAFF.

This clonotype was observed many times. V usage is TRBV11-1 and J usage is TRBJ2-2; unclear D gene. Between the trimmed V and J ends, which lost 4 bases and 6 bases, there was a span of 9 bases. The CDR3 has 13 amino acids. Germline assignment: CDR1 SGHAT and CDR2 FQDESV (reference sequence). The CDR3 DNA reads as TGTGCCAGCAGCTATGTGCGCGCCGGGGAGCTGTTTTTT. It encodes CASSYVRAGELFF.

This clonotype was seen many times. The chain is built from TRBV27 and TRBJ2-5, with 7 bases fitting TRBD1. V trimming: 10 bases; J trimming: 1 base; junction bases outside the gene matches: 21. This CDR3 spans 18 amino acids. Germline CDR1 is MNHEY and CDR2 is SMNVEV (reference sequence). CDR3 DNA: TGTGCCATCATCCTAACAGGGGACCAGCTTCCCATCCAAGAGACCCAGTACTTC. Protein: CAIILTGDQLPIQETQYF.